This TCR beta chain was documented in a study of Tregs in tolerant kidney transplant recipients. Study-level points and caveats: No direct test of biological reproducibility was done here. Validation in larger populations is needed because few patients were studied. Tolerant patients' donor-specific Tregs expanded beyond overall Tregs, suggesting antigen-driven growth.

About this clone itself: The antigen is unknown.

Related graft donors supplied nonmyeloablative bone marrow transplants, and mixed chimerism was transient. Unstimulated regulatory T cells (CD4+CD25+CD127-), CD4+CD25- non-regulatory cells, CD4 and CD8 cells were FACS-sorted from thawed PBMCs. Profiling relied on immunoSEQ multiplex PCR, and the TCRdb table lists in-frame clones only, not all of them. This sample contains around 30,000 clones. The TCR sequence derives from a human patient who received a combined kidney and bone marrow transplant. The T cells may partly be graft donor cells. The sequencing used CD4+ T cells from blood (PBMCs), collected 24 months after the transplant.

CDR3 DNA (partial): TGCAGTGCTATAAATCCGGGTCGGAACACTGAA. Translating it yields CSAINPGRNTE. In full, the CDR3 reads CSAINPGRNTEAFF. The chain uses TRBV20-1 and TRBJ1-1; no clear D gene. The sequence runs out 3 residues before the end of the CDR3; the remainder is reconstructed from the germline J gene. The germline V gene encodes CDR1 DFQATT and CDR2 SNEGSKA (reference sequence). The length of the CDR3 is 14 residues. V was shortened by 4 bases and J by 1 base, with 13 bases between the two germline ends.